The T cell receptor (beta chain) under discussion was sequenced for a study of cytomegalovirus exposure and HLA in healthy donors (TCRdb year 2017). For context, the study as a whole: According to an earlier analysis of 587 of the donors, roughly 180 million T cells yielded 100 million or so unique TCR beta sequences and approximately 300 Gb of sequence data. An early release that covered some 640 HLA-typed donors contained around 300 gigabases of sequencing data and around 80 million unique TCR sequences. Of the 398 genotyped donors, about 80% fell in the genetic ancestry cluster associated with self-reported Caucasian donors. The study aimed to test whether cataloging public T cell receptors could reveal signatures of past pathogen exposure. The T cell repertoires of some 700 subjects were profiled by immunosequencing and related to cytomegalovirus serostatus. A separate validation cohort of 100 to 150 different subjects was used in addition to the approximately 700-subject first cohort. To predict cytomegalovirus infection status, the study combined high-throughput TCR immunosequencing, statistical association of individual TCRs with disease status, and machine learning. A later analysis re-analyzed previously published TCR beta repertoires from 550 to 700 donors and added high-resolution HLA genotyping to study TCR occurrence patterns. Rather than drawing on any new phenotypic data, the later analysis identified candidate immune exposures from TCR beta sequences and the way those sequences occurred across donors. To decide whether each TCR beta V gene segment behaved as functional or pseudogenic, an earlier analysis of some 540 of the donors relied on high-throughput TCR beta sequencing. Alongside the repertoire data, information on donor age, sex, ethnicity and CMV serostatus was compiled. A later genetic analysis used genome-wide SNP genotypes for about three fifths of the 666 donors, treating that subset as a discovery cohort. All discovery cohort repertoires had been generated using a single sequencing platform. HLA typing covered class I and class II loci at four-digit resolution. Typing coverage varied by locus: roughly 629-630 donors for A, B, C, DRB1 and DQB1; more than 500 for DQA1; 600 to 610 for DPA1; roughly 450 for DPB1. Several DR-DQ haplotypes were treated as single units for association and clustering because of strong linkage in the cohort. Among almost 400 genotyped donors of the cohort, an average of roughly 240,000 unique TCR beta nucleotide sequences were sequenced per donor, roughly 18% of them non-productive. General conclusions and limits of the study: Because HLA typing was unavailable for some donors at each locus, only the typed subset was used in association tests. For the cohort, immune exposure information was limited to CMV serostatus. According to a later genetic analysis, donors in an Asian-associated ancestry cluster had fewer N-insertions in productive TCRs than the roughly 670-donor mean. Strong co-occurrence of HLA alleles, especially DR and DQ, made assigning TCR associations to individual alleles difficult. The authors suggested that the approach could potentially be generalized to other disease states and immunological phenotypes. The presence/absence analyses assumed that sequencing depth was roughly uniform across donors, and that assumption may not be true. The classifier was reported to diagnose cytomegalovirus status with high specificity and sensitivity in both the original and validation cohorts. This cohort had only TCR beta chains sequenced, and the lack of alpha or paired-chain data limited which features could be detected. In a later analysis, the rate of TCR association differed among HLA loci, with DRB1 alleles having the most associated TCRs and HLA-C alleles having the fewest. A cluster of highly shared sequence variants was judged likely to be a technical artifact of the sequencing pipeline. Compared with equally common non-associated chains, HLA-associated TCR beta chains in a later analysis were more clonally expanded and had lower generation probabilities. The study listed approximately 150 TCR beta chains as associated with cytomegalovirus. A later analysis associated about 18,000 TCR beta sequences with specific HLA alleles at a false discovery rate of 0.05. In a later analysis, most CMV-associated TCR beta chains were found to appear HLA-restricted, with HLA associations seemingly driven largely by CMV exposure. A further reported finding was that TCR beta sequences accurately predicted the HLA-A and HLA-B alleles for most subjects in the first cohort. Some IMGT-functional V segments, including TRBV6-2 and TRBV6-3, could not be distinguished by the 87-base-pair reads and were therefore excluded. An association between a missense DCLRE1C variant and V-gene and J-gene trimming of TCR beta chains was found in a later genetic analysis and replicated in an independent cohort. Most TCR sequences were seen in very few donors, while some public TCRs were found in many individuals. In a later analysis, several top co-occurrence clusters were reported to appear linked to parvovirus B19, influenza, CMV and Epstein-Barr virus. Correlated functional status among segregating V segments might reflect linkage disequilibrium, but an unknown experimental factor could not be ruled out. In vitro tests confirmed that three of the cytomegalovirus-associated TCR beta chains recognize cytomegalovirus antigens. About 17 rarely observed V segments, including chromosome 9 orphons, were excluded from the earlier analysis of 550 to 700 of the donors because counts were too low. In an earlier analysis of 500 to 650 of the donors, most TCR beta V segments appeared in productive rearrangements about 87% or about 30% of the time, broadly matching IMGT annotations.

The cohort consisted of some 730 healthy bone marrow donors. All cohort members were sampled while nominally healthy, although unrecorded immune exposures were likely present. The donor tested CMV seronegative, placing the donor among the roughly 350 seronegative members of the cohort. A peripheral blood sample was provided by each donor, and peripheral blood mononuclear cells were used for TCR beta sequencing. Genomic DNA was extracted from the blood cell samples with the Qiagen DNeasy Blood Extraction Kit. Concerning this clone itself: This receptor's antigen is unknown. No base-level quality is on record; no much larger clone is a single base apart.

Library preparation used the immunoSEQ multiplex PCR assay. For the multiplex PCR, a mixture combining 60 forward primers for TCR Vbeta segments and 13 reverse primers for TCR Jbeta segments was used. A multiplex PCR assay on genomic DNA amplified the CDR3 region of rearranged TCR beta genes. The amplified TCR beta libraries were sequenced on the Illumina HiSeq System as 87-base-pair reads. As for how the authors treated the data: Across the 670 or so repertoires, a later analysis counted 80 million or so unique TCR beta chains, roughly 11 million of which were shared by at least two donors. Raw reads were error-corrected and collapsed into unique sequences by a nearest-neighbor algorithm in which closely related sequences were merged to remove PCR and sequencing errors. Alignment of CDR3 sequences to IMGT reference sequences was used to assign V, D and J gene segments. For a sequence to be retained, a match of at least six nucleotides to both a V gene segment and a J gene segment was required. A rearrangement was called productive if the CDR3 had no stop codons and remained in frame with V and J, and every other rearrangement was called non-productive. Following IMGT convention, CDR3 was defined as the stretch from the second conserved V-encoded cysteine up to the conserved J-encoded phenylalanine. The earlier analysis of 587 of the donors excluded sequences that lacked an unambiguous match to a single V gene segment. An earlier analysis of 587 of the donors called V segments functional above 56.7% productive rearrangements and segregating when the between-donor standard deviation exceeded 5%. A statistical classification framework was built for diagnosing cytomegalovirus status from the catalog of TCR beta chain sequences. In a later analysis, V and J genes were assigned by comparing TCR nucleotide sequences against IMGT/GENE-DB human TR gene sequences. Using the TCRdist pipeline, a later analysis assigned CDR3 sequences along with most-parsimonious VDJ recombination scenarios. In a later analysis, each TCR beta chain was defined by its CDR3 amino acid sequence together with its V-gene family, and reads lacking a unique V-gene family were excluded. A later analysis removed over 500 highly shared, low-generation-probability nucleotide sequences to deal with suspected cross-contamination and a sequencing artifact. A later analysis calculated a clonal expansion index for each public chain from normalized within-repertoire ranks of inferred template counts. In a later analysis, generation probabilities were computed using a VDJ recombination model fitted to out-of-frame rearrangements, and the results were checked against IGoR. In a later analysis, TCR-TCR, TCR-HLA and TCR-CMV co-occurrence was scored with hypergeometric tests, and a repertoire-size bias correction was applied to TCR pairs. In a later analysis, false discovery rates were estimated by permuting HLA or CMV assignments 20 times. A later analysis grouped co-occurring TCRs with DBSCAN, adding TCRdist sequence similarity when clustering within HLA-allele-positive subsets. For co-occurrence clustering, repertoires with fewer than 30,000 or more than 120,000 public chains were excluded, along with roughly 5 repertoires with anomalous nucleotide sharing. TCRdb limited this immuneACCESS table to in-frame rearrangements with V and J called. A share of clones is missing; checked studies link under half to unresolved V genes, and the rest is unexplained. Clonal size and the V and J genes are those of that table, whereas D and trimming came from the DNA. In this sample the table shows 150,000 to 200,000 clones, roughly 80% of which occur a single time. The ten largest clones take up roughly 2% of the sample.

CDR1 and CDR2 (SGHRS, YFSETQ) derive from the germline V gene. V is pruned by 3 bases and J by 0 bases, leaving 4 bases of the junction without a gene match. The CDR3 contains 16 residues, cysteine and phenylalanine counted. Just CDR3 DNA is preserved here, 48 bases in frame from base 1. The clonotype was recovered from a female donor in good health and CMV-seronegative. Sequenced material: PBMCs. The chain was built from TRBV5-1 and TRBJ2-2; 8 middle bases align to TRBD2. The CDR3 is CASSSREDSNTGELFF. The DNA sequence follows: TGCGCCAGCAGCTCGCGGGAGGACTCGAACACCGGGGAGCTGTTTTTT.